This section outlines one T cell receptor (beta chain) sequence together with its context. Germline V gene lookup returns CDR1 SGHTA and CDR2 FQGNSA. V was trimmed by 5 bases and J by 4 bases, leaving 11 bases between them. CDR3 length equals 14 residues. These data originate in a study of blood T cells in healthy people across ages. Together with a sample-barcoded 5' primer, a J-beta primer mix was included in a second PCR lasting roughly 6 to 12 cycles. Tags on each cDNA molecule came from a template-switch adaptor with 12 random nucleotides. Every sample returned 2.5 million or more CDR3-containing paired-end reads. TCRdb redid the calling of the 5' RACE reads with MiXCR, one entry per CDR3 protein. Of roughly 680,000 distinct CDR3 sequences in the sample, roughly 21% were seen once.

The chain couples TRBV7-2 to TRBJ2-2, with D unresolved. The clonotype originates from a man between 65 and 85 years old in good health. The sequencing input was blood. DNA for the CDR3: TGTGCCAGCAGCCTTCATACGTCCACCGGGGAGCTGTTTTTT. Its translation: CASSLHTSTGELFF.